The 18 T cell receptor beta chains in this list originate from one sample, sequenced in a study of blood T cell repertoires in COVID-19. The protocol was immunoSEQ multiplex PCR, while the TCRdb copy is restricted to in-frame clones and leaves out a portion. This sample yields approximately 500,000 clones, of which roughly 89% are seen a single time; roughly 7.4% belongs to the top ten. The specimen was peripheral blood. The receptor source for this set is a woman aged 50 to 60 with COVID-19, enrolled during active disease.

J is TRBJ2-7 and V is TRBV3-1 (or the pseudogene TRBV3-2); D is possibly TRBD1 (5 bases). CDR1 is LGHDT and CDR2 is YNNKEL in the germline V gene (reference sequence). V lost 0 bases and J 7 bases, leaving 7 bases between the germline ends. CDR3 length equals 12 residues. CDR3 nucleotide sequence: TGTGCCAGCAGCCAAGATAAGGGGGAGCAGTACTTC. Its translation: CASSQDKGEQYF.

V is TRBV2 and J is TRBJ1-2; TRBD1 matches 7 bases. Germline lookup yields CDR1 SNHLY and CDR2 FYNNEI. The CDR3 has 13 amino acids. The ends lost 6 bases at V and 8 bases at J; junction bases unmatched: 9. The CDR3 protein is CASRLTGLGGYTF. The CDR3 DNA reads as TGTGCCAGCAGATTGACAGGGTTGGGGGGCTACACCTTC.

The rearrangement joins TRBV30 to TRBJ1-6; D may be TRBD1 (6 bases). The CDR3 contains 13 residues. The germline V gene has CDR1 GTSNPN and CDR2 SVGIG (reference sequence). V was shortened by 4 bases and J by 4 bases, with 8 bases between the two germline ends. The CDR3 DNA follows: TGTGCCTGGATGGGGGCTTATAATTCACCCCTCCACTTT. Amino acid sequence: CAWMGAYNSPLHF.

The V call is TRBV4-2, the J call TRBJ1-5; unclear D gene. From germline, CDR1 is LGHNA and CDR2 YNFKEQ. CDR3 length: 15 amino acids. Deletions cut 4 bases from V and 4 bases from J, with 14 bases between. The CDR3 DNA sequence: TGTGCCAGCAGCCCTTCCCTCGGAGGGAATCAGCCCCAGCATTTT. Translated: CASSPSLGGNQPQHF.

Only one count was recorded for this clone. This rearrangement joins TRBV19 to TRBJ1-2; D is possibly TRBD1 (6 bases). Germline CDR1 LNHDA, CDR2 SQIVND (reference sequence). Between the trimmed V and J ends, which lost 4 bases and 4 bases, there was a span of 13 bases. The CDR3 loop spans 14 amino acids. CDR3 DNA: TGTGCCAGTAGTACCTCAGGGGCTGGCTATGGCTACACCTTC. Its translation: CASSTSGAGYGYTF.

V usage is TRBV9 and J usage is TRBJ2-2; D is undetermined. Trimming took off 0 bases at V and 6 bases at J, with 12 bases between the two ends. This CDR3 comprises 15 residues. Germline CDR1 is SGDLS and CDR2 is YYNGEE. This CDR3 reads CASSVGLEDAGELFF. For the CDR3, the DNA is TGTGCCAGCAGCGTAGGCCTAGAAGACGCCGGGGAGCTGTTTTTT.

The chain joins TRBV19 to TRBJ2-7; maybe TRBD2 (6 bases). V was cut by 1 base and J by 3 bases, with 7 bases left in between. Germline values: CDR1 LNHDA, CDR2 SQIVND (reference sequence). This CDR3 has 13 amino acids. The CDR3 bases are TGTGCCAGTAGTATAGGCGGGAACTACGAGCAGTACTTC. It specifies CASSIGGNYEQYF.

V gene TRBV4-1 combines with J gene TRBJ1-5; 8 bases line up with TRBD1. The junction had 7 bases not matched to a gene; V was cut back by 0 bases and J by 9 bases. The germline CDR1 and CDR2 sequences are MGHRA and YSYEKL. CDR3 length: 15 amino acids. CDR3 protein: CASSQDIAGQGPQHF. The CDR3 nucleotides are TGCGCCAGCAGCCAAGATATCGCAGGACAGGGGCCCCAGCATTTT.

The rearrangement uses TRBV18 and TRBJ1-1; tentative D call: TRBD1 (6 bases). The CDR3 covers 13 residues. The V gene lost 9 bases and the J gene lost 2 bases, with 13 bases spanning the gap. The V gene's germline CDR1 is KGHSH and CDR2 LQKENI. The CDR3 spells CASQSTGNTEAFF. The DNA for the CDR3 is TGTGCCAGTCAGTCGACAGGTAACACTGAAGCTTTCTTT. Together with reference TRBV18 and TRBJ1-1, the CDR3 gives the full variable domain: NAGVMQNPRHLVRRRGQEARLRCSPMKGHSHVYWYRQLPEEGLKFMVYLQKENIIDESGMPKERFSAEFPKEGPSILRIQQVVRGDSAAYFCASQSTGNTEAFFGQGTRLTVV.

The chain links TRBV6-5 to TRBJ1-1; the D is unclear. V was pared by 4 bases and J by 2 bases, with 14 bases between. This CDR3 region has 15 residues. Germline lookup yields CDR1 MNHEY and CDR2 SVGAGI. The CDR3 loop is CASSSRRSFNTEAFF. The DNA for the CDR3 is TGTGCCAGCAGTTCTCGACGGAGCTTTAACACTGAAGCTTTCTTT.

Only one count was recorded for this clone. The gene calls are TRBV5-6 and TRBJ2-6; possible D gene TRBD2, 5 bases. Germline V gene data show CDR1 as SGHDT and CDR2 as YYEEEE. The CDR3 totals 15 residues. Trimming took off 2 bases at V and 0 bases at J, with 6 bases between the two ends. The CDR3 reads CASSFGGSGANVLTF. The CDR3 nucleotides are TGTGCCAGCAGCTTTGGAGGCTCTGGGGCCAACGTCCTGACTTTC. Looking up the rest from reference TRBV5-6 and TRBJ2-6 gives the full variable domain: DAGVTQSPTHLIKTRGQQVTLRCSPKSGHDTVSWYQQALGQGPQFIFQYYEEEERQRGNFPDRFSGHQFPNYSSELNVNALLLGDSALYLCASSFGGSGANVLTFGAGSRLTVL.

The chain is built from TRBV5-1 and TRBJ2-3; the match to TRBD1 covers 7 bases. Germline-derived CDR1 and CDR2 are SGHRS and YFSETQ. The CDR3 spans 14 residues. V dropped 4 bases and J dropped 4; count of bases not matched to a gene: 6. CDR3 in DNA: TGCGCCAGCAGCCCGGACAGGTCAGCAGATACGCAGTATTTT. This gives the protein CASSPDRSADTQYF.

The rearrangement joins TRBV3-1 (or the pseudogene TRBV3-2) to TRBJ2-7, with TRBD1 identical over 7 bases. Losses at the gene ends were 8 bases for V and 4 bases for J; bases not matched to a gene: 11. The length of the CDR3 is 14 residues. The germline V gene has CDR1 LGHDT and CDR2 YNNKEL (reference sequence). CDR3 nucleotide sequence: TGTGCCAGCGCCGGGACAGTCGGGATTTACGAGCAGTACTTC. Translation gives CASAGTVGIYEQYF.

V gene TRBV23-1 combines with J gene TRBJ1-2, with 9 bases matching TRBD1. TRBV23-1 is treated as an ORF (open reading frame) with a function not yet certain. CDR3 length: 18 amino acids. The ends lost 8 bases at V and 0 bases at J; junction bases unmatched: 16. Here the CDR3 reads CASPTSRDREPPNYGYTF. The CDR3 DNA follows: TGCGCCAGCCCCACAAGCCGGGACAGGGAACCCCCTAACTATGGCTACACCTTC.

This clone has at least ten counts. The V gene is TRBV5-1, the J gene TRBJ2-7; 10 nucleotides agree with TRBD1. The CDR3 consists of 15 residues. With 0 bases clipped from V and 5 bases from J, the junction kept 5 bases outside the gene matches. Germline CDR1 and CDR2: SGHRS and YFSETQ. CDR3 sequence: CASSLVGTGEDEQYF. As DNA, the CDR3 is TGCGCCAGCAGCTTGGTGGGGACAGGGGAGGACGAGCAGTACTTC.

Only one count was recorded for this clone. The DNA of the CDR3 is TGTGCCAGCAGCTTGAGGGGCCACTTTGAAGCTTTCTTT. It specifies CASSLRGHFEAFF. The chain joins TRBV5-4 to TRBJ1-1, with D maybe TRBD1 (5 bases). The germline CDR1 and CDR2 sequences are SGHNT and YYREEE (reference sequence). This CDR3 comprises 13 residues. Trimming stripped 1 base from V and 7 bases from J, with 11 bases between. Supplemented by reference TRBV5-4 and TRBJ1-1, the full variable domain reads ETGVTQSPTHLIKTRGQQVTLRCSSQSGHNTVSWYQQALGQGPQFIFQYYREEENGRGNFPPRFSGLQFPNYSSELNVNALELDDSALYLCASSLRGHFEAFFGQGTRLTVV.

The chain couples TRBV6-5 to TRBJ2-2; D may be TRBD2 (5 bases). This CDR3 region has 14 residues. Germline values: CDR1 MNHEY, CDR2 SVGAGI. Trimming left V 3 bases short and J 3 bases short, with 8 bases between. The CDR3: CASSYGRDTGELFF. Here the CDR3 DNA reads TGTGCCAGCAGTTATGGGCGGGACACCGGGGAGCTGTTTTTT.

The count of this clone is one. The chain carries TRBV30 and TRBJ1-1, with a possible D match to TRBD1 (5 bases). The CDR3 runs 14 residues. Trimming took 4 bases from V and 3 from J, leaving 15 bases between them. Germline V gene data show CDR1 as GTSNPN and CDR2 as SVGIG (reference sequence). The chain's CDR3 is CAWMRGGKYTEAFF. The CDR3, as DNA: TGTGCCTGGATGCGTGGGGGGAAATACACTGAAGCTTTCTTT.